The 5 T cell receptor beta chains in this list originate from one sample, sequenced in a study of CD8 T cells in ankylosing spondylitis. TCRdb re-analysed the 5' RACE reads in MiXCR, keeping a single row per CDR3 protein. The data contain approximately 290,000 distinct CDR3 sequences, less than 25% of them seen just once; the ten biggest clones take up roughly 3.6%. Sequenced material: blood, either unsorted or a sorted T cell fraction (not recorded which). The receptors originated from a female donor with ankylosing spondylitis or in good health (not recorded which).

This clonotype has just a few counts. The chain carries TRBV11-2 and TRBJ1-6, with D possibly matching TRBD1 (5 bases). This CDR3 region has 12 residues. The V end lost 3 bases, the J end lost 14 bases, and 11 bases lay between the germline ends. Germline loops: CDR1 SGHAT, CDR2 FQNNGV. The CDR3 spells CASSLPGGALHF. The CDR3 nucleotides read TGTGCCAGCAGCTTGCCTGGGGGTGCCCTCCACTTT.

This clonotype showed up just a few times. The rearrangement uses TRBV25-1 and TRBJ1-4, with a weak D call TRBD1 (5 bases). This CDR3 comprises 18 residues. Germline V gene sequence: CDR1 MGHDK, CDR2 SYGVNS. Between the trimmed V and J ends, which lost 3 bases and 0 bases, there was a span of 17 bases. The CDR3 here is CASSEPRRRDATNEKLFF. Written as DNA, the CDR3 is TGTGCCAGCAGTGAGCCTCGACGGAGGGACGCAACTAATGAAAAACTGTTTTTT. Full variable domain (remainder filled in from reference TRBV25-1 and TRBJ1-4): EADIYQTPRYLVIGTGKKITLECSQTMGHDKMYWYQQDPGMELHLIHYSYGVNSTEKGDLSSESTVSRIRTEHFPLTLESARPSHTSQYLCASSEPRRRDATNEKLFFGSGTQLSVL.

Many counts were recorded for this clonotype. The V gene is TRBV18, the J gene TRBJ2-3, with TRBD2 matching 11 bases. Germline trimming cut 4 bases from V and 0 bases from J; bases unmatched to any gene: 6. CDR1 is KGHSH and CDR2 is LQKENI in the germline V gene. CDR3 length: 17 amino acids. Here the CDR3 reads CASSLRTSGSSTDTQYF. CDR3 in DNA: TGTGCCAGCTCACTCCGGACTAGCGGGTCTAGCACAGATACGCAGTATTTT.

For the CDR3, the DNA is TGCGCCAGCAGCTTGTATGGGGACAGGGGCTACAATGAAGGGGGCAATGAGCAGTTCTTC. Translation: CASSLYGDRGYNEGGNEQFF. V and J are TRBV5-1 and TRBJ2-1, with 10 bases identical to TRBD1. The J segment lost 6 bases and the V segment lost 1 base, leaving 19 bases of the junction unmatched. This CDR3 comprises 20 residues. Per the germline V gene, CDR1 is SGHRS and CDR2 is YFSETQ.

A few counts support this clonotype. V and J are TRBV20-1 and TRBJ2-5; D gene uncertain. CDR3 length: 12 residues. The V end was cut by 2 bases, the J end by 3 bases, with 7 bases between. Germline CDR1 is DFQATT and CDR2 is SNEGSKA (reference sequence). CDR3 loop: CSARPLEETQYF. CDR3 DNA: TGCAGTGCTAGACCCCTTGAAGAGACCCAGTACTTC.